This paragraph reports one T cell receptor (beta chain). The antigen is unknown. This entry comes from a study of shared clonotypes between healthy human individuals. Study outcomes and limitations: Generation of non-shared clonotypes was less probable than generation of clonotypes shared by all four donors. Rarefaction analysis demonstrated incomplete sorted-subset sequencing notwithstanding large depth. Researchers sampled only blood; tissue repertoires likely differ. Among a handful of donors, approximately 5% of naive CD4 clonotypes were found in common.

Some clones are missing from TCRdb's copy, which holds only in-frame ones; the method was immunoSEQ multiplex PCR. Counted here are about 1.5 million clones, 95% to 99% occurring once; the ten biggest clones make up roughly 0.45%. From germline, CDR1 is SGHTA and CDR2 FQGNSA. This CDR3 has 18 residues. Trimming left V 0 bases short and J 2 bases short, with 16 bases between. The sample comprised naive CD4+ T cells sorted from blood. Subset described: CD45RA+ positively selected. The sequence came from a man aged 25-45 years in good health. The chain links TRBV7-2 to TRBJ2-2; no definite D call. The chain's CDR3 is CASSLAGGWTTNTGELFF. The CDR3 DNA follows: TGTGCCAGCAGCTTAGCGGGTGGCTGGACGACAAACACCGGGGAGCTGTTTTTT.